This record covers a single T cell receptor (beta chain). What it binds is unknown. The data derive from a study of shared clonotypes between healthy human individuals. The study, taken as a whole, reports: Depth was large, yet rarefaction showed that sorted-subset sequencing was incomplete. The sampled material consisted only of blood, and tissue repertoires are likely to differ.

With 5 bases removed from V and 0 bases from J, the gap between germline ends came to 13 bases. The germline gives CDR1 MDHEN, CDR2 SYDVKM. The CDR3 has 16 amino acids. Researchers divided each subset's genomic DNA evenly across several immunoSEQ plates. Assay: immunoSEQ multiplex PCR; the TCRdb copy retains only in-frame clones and omits some. The sample yields some 2.3 million clones, over 90% seen once. None of the donors, who were healthy HIV-negative adults, had recently had acute infections or vaccinations. The chain couples TRBV28 to TRBJ1-4; D uncertain. The material sequenced was naive CD4+ T cells from PBMCs. Subset of the sample: CD45RA+ positively selected. The TCR sequence derives from a man younger than 35 in good health. Some clones in this sample may be carry-over from other donors' samples. CDR3 residues: CASSPHDGATNEKLFF. CDR3 coding DNA: TGTGCCAGCAGTCCTCACGACGGGGCAACTAATGAAAAACTGTTTTTT.